The 17 T cell receptor beta chains given below trace back to one sample, sequenced in a study of blood T cell repertoires in COVID-19 (dated by TCRdb to the early 2020s). Library preparation employed the immunoSEQ multiplex PCR assay. In TCRdb, the immuneACCESS table is reduced to in-frame sequences with V and J assigned. These tables do not hold every clone; where another copy was compared, an unresolved V gene accounts for under half, and the others remain unexplained. The sample yields around 70,000 clones; approximately 80% were counted once. Of the sample, around 41% is held by the ten largest clones. The sequenced sample was peripheral blood. The receptors were gathered from a man older than 75 with acute or convalescent COVID-19.

The chain employs TRBV4-3 and TRBJ2-3; 12 nucleotides align to TRBD2. Germline V gene lookup returns CDR1 LGHNA and CDR2 YSLEER. After removal of 4 bases from V and 4 bases from J, the junction contained 9 bases not matched to a gene. There are 17 residues in the CDR3. CDR3 coding DNA: TGCGCCAGCAGCCTCCACCTAGCGGGGGGGCTGGCAGATACGCAGTATTTT. Its translation is CASSLHLAGGLADTQYF.

The chain has TRBV28 and TRBJ2-1; D perhaps matches TRBD2 (5 bases). V was trimmed by 7 bases and J by 0 bases, leaving 13 bases between them. Germline loops: CDR1 MDHEN, CDR2 SYDVKM. The CDR3 covers 15 residues. CDR3 sequence: CASTPSRGSYNEQFF. In DNA form, the CDR3 reads TGTGCCAGCACCCCCTCCCGGGGCTCCTACAATGAGCAGTTCTTC.

The chain links TRBV12-3 or TRBV12-4 to TRBJ1-2; D gene unclear. The V and J ends lost 6 bases and 5 bases respectively, with 13 bases between them. The CDR3 consists of 13 residues. The chain's CDR3 is CASSSVRGYGYTF. The CDR3 DNA sequence: TGTGCCAGCAGCTCGGTTCGAGGGTATGGCTACACCTTC.

The V and J genes are TRBV11-2 and TRBJ2-2, with TRBD2 identical over 9 bases. From germline, CDR1 is SGHAT and CDR2 FQNNGV. This CDR3 spans 15 amino acids. Trimming cost V 3 bases and J 3 bases; bases outside gene matches: 2. CDR3 sequence reads: CASSLGLADTGELFF. CDR3 in DNA: TGTGCCAGCAGCTTGGGACTAGCAGACACCGGGGAGCTGTTTTTT.

This clone was picked up one time. This chain uses TRBV7-9 with TRBJ2-3, with D perhaps TRBD1 (6 bases). In germline, CDR1 is SEHNR, CDR2 FQNEAQ (reference sequence). CDR3 length: 15 amino acids. Trimming took off 1 base at V and 5 bases at J, with 13 bases between the two ends. CDR3 bases: TGTGCCAGCAGCTTAGTCCAGGGGTTGAAAGATACGCAGTATTTT. It codes for CASSLVQGLKDTQYF.

This chain connects TRBV4-3 to TRBJ2-7; 7 positions match TRBD1. Germline V gene lookup returns CDR1 LGHNA and CDR2 YSLEER. Unmatched junction bases numbered 9, after V lost 0 bases and J lost 1 base. CDR3 length: 17 residues. The CDR3 nucleotides are TGCGCCAGCAGCCAAGAAATCTGGACAGGTGTATCCTACGAGCAGTACTTC. This codes for CASSQEIWTGVSYEQYF.

In DNA form, the CDR3 reads TGTGCCAGCAGCTCCCGCGGGGAAAATTCACCCCTCCACTTT. It encodes CASSSRGENSPLHF. The chain recombines TRBV7-6 with TRBJ1-6; D unresolved. V was cut by 4 bases and J by 7 bases, with 11 bases left in between. CDR1 is SGHVS and CDR2 is FNYEAQ in the germline V gene. The CDR3 totals 14 residues.

This clone came up once. In DNA, the CDR3 is TGTGCCAGCAGGTCACAGGGGATCCAGCCCCAGCATTTT. Amino acids: CASRSQGIQPQHF. The genes are TRBV12-3 or TRBV12-4 and TRBJ1-5; 7 bases match TRBD1. This CDR3 is 13 amino acids long. The junction had 6 bases not matched to a gene; V was cut back by 6 bases and J by 7 bases.

The gene calls are TRBV2 and TRBJ1-1; TRBD1 agrees at 10 bases. V shed 4 bases and J 1 base; nucleotides not matched to a gene: 9. Germline CDR1 SNHLY, CDR2 FYNNEI. The CDR3 is 17 residues long. The CDR3 reads CASSASTGGRGNTEAFF. The CDR3 region has the DNA TGTGCCAGCAGTGCCTCGACAGGGGGCAGGGGGAACACTGAAGCTTTCTTT.

This chain links TRBV28 with TRBJ1-6; 7 bases are shared with TRBD1. The CDR3 has 15 amino acids. Losses at the gene ends were 5 bases for V and 8 bases for J; bases not matched to a gene: 9. The germline V gene has CDR1 MDHEN and CDR2 SYDVKM. The CDR3 sequence is CASSLRQGSDSPLHF. For the CDR3, the DNA is TGTGCCAGCAGTCTACGACAGGGTTCGGATTCACCCCTCCACTTT.

This chain uses TRBV19 with TRBJ1-5; the D gene is possibly TRBD1 (6 bases). CDR1 and CDR2 from the germline V gene are LNHDA and SQIVND (reference sequence). The CDR3 loop spans 13 amino acids. Trimming stripped 5 bases from V and 4 bases from J, with 9 bases between. The CDR3 here is CASSPGQNQPQHF. The CDR3 DNA reads TGTGCCAGTAGTCCGGGACAAAATCAGCCCCAGCATTTT.

CDR3 in DNA: TGTGCCAGCAGCTTAATTTTGGGACAGGGCCGGAACACTGAAGCTTTCTTT. Its protein is CASSLILGQGRNTEAFF. This chain connects TRBV7-9 to TRBJ1-1, with TRBD1 matching 9 bases. The CDR3 length is 17 residues. J lost 1 base, V lost 2 bases, and 8 bases had no gene match. Germline-derived CDR1 and CDR2 are SEHNR and FQNEAQ (reference sequence).

The chain employs TRBV5-5 and TRBJ2-7; perhaps TRBD1 as D (7 bases). Germline CDR1 SGHKS, CDR2 YYEKEE (reference sequence). CDR3 length: 16 amino acids. The V end lost 0 bases, the J end lost 0 bases, and 13 bases lay between the germline ends. The CDR3 DNA reads as TGTGCCAGCAGCTTGGGGGGCGGGACAGACTCCTACGAGCAGTACTTC. It is translated as CASSLGGGTDSYEQYF.

The chain combines TRBV6-4 with TRBJ2-6; 8 bases are shared with TRBD1. After removal of 5 bases from V and 2 bases from J, the junction contained 8 bases not matched to a gene. Germline loops: CDR1 MRHNA, CDR2 SNTAGT. The CDR3 runs 17 residues. CDR3 loop: CASSPSGQGAGANVLTF. The CDR3, as DNA: TGTGCCAGCAGTCCCTCCGGACAGGGTGCTGGGGCCAACGTCCTGACTTTC.

This clone occurred once. The V gene is TRBV7-9, the J gene TRBJ2-1, with unresolved D. Trimming left V 0 bases short and J 9 bases short, with 9 bases between. The CDR3 is made up of 13 amino acids. Germline V lookup: CDR1 SEHNR, CDR2 FQNEAQ (reference sequence). The chain's CDR3 is CASSLAVLSEQFF. CDR3 nucleotide sequence: TGTGCCAGCAGCTTAGCAGTCCTCAGTGAGCAGTTCTTC.

The chain links TRBV7-2 to TRBJ2-3; D remains ambiguous. Trimming cost V 5 bases and J 6 bases, with 9 bases left between them. The CDR3 is made up of 12 amino acids. CDR1 is SGHTA, CDR2 FQGNSA, per germline. CDR3 sequence (DNA): TGTGCCAGCAGCCGAACCCGGGATACGCAGTATTTT. This translates into CASSRTRDTQYF. Complete variable domain (other parts from reference TRBV7-2 and TRBJ2-3): GAGVSQSPSNKVTEKGKDVELRCDPISGHTALYWYRQSLGQGLEFLIYFQGNSAPDKSGLPSDRFSAERTGGSVSTLTIQRTQQEDSAVYLCASSRTRDTQYFGPGTRLTVL.

The V gene is TRBV5-6, the J gene TRBJ2-7; a weak D match, TRBD2 (7 bases). Germline assignment: CDR1 SGHDT and CDR2 YYEEEE. The CDR3 sequence is 10 residues long. With 7 bases removed from V and 6 bases from J, the gap between germline ends came to 8 bases. CDR3 sequence (DNA): TGTGCCAGCGGGGGGGCCGAGCAGTACTTC. Translation gives CASGGAEQYF. Combining the CDR3 with reference TRBV5-6 and TRBJ2-7 gives the whole variable domain DAGVTQSPTHLIKTRGQQVTLRCSPKSGHDTVSWYQQALGQGPQFIFQYYEEEERQRGNFPDRFSGHQFPNYSSELNVNALLLGDSALYLCASGGAEQYFGPGTRLTVT.